The 8 T cell receptor beta chains below were found in one sample sequenced in a study of T cells after yellow fever vaccination. TCRdb passed the 5' RACE reads through MiXCR, listing each CDR3 protein once. The sample shows 450,000 to 600,000 distinct CDR3 sequences, about 13% of them seen only once. The sequences come from PBMCs, collected on the day of the yellow fever booster vaccination. Receptors were obtained from a man aged 25-45 years who received the YFV17D yellow fever vaccine.

The V gene is TRBV10-3, the J gene TRBJ2-1; 9 nucleotides align to TRBD2. This CDR3 comprises 16 residues. Trimming took 0 bases from V and 2 from J; bases not matched to a gene: 2. Germline V lookup: CDR1 ENHRY, CDR2 SYGVKD. The CDR3 DNA follows: TGTGCCATCAGTGAGTCGACTAGCGGTACCTACAATGAGCAGTTCTTC. Translating it yields CAISESTSGTYNEQFF.

V usage is TRBV12-3 or TRBV12-4 and J usage is TRBJ2-1; no clear D gene. V was trimmed by 5 bases and J by 9 bases, leaving 11 bases between them. The CDR3 is 12 amino acids. DNA of the CDR3: TGTGCCAGCAGTCCGAGGTGGGGTGAGCAGTTCTTC. The encoded protein is CASSPRWGEQFF.

In this sample, this clonotype turned up once. V is TRBV5-1 and J is TRBJ1-4, with D possibly TRBD1 on 6 matching bases. The CDR3 length is 16 residues. Trimming removed 5 bases at V and 7 bases at J, with 21 bases between. Germline V gene data show CDR1 as SGHRS and CDR2 as YFSETQ. Here the CDR3 DNA reads TGCGCCAGCAGTTCCCTACCGGGACATGGCTCTGAAAAACTGTTTTTT. Translating it yields CASSSLPGHGSEKLFF.

The V call is TRBV4-3, the J call TRBJ1-3, with TRBD1 as a possible D gene (5 bases). The ends were cut back, 0 bases at V and 2 bases at J, with 23 bases in the middle. This CDR3 is built from 20 residues. Germline V gene data show CDR1 as LGHNA and CDR2 as YSLEER. CDR3 loop: CASSQDSGTLTLTPGNTIYF. CDR3 nucleotide sequence: TGCGCCAGCAGCCAAGATTCGGGGACGCTAACCCTAACTCCTGGAAACACCATATATTTT.

This clonotype has only a few counts. The CDR3 coding sequence is TGTGCCAGCACCCAGGGGAAAGGGTCCTACGAGCAGTACTTC. It specifies CASTQGKGSYEQYF. The chain recombines TRBV7-2 with TRBJ2-7, with D possibly being TRBD1 (6 bases). The V end was cut by 7 bases, the J end by 1 base, with 14 bases between. Per the germline V gene, CDR1 is SGHTA and CDR2 is FQGNSA. The CDR3 is 14 residues long.

This clonotype has only a few counts. The rearrangement links TRBV4-2 to TRBJ1-4; 9 nucleotides align to TRBD1. From germline, CDR1 is LGHNA and CDR2 YNFKEQ. J gave up 7 bases and V 4 bases, and 7 bases lay outside the gene matches. There are 15 residues in the CDR3. CDR3 bases: TGTGCCAGCAGCCGACCGGGACAGGGTATTGAAAAACTGTTTTTT. Its protein is CASSRPGQGIEKLFF.

This clonotype has more than one count but fewer than ten. V usage is TRBV4-2 and J usage is TRBJ1-1, with D perhaps matching TRBD1 (5 bases). Trimming cost V 0 bases and J 6 bases, with 8 bases left between them. Germline V gene sequence: CDR1 LGHNA, CDR2 YNFKEQ. The CDR3 has 13 amino acids. The CDR3 DNA reads as TGTGCCAGCAGCCAAGATCCGGGGGCTGAAGCTTTCTTT. It translates to CASSQDPGAEAFF.

This chain connects TRBV7-9 to TRBJ1-5; D is ambiguous. This CDR3 contains 14 residues. Trimming left V 0 bases short and J 4 bases short, with 7 bases between. Germline assignment: CDR1 SEHNR and CDR2 FQNEAQ (reference sequence). CDR3 residues: CASSLAVANQPQHF. The CDR3 bases are TGTGCCAGCAGCTTAGCGGTAGCAAATCAGCCCCAGCATTTT.